These 9 T cell receptor beta chains came from one sample sequenced in a study of beta chain features in type 1 diabetes. Study-level points and caveats: Type 1 diabetes patients had moderately but significantly shorter TCRB CDR3s in all four CD4+ subsets.

Expressed TCRB transcripts were sequenced because the entire RNA isolate underwent reverse transcription. The table came from immunoSEQ multiplex PCR; TCRdb's copy has only in-frame clones and leaves some out. The sample has some 700,000 clones, around an eighth seen once; the top ten hold approximately 0.022%. These TCRs are of unknown antigen specificity. Material: naive CD4+ T cells from blood. The receptors derive from a man aged 18 to 29 with type 1 diabetes.

The table lists this clone with a few counts. This rearrangement joins TRBV14 to TRBJ1-1; no clear D. V was cut by 2 bases and J by 1 base, with 17 bases left in between. This CDR3 is built from 17 residues. Looked up from germline, CDR1 is SGHDN and CDR2 is FVKESK. CDR3: CASSQNGEWWRNTEAFF. In nucleotides, the CDR3 is TGTGCCAGCAGCCAAAATGGGGAGTGGTGGAGGAACACTGAAGCTTTCTTT.

This clone occurred a few times. The DNA of the CDR3 is TGCAGCGTCACCCCAGGGACGGATAACTATGGCTACACCTTC. Its protein product is CSVTPGTDNYGYTF. The chain joins TRBV29-1 to TRBJ1-2, with D possibly matching TRBD1 (5 bases). Trimming pared 6 bases from V and 1 base from J, leaving 15 bases between. Per germline, CDR1 SQVTM and CDR2 ANQGSEA. This CDR3 comprises 14 residues.

This clone was seen only a few times. The chain is built from TRBV5-1 and TRBJ1-1; TRBD1 aligns across 8 bases. V shed 2 bases and J 3 bases; nucleotides not matched to a gene: 6. CDR1 is SGHRS, CDR2 YFSETQ, per germline. This CDR3 has 15 residues. The CDR3 here is CASSFHGQGDTEAFF. The CDR3 bases are TGCGCCAGCAGCTTCCATGGACAGGGTGACACTGAAGCTTTCTTT.

This chain joins TRBV18 and TRBJ2-6; 8 bases line up with TRBD1. The germline gives CDR1 KGHSH, CDR2 LQKENI. The CDR3 contains 17 residues. V lost 4 bases, J lost 2 bases, and 7 bases stayed unmatched. CDR3 coding DNA: TGTGCCAGCTCACACGGACAGGGAGTGGCTGGGGCCAACGTCCTGACTTTC. Its translation: CASSHGQGVAGANVLTF.

This clone was detected only a few times. This chain uses TRBV27 with TRBJ1-5; no clear D gene. Trimming stripped 3 bases from V and 5 bases from J, with 8 bases between. This CDR3 has 13 residues. Per the germline V gene, CDR1 is MNHEY and CDR2 is SMNVEV (reference sequence). CDR3 amino acids: CASSFSGDQPQHF. CDR3 DNA sequence: TGTGCCAGCAGTTTTTCTGGCGATCAGCCCCAGCATTTT.

This clone was counted a few times. The chain links TRBV9 to TRBJ1-3; D gene uncertain. Deletions cut 2 bases from V and 3 bases from J, with 12 bases between. CDR3 length: 15 residues. CDR1 and CDR2 (germline): SGDLS, YYNGEE. CDR3 protein: CASSVLSGNGNTIYF. The CDR3 nucleotides read TGTGCCAGCAGCGTTTTATCGGGTAATGGAAACACCATATATTTT.

In DNA, the CDR3 is TGTGCCAGTAGACTAACGGGGGTGGAGACCCAGTACTTC. Translated, it gives CASRLTGVETQYF. The rearrangement uses TRBV19 and TRBJ2-5; a weak D match, TRBD2 (6 bases). Germline V gene lookup returns CDR1 LNHDA and CDR2 SQIVND (reference sequence). CDR3 length: 13 amino acids. Trimming took 6 bases from V and 5 from J, leaving 13 bases between them.

The chain employs TRBV6-1 and TRBJ1-2, with D hard to call. V dropped 6 bases and J dropped 5 bases, with 13 bases sitting between them. The CDR3 totals 13 residues. The germline V gene has CDR1 MNHNS and CDR2 SASEGT. In nucleotides, the CDR3 is TGTGCCAGCAGGCCTACTGGGGTATATGGCTACACCTTC. It yields the protein CASRPTGVYGYTF.

In its sample, this clone was seen a few times. The V and J genes are TRBV6-5 and TRBJ2-1; TRBD2 agrees at 7 bases. Germline V CDR1 and CDR2: MNHEY, SVGAGI. The CDR3 consists of 13 residues. V lost 2 bases to trimming and J lost 8 bases; unmatched junction nucleotides: 3. The CDR3 spells CASSYREGDEQFF. CDR3 sequence (DNA): TGTGCCAGCAGTTACAGGGAGGGCGATGAGCAGTTCTTC.